This record covers a single TCR beta chain. Its antigen remains unidentified. The primer mix had 60 Vbeta and 13 Jbeta primers. Repertoires were generated with immunoSEQ multiplex PCR, while TCRdb's copy carries only in-frame clones and drops some. Here the sample spans 45,000 to 65,000 clones, around four fifths being singletons. The sample originates from a study of cytomegalovirus exposure and HLA in healthy donors. Study outcomes and limitations: Later, an analysis found that common viral pathogens appeared to be linked with several of the most significant clusters. Overall, roughly 150 TCR beta chains were annotated as cytomegalovirus-associated.

Per germline, CDR1 MNHNY and CDR2 SVGAGI (reference sequence). V was cut by 7 bases and J by 3 bases, with 9 bases left in between. The CDR3 consists of 13 residues. The receptor comes from a man aged 30-40 years in good health and CMV-seronegative. The genes are TRBV6-6 and TRBJ2-2, with a possible D match to TRBD2 (6 bases). Sample: PBMCs. CDR3 region: CASTREDTGELFF. The CDR3 coding sequence is TGTGCCAGCACCAGGGAGGACACCGGGGAGCTGTTTTTT.